This T cell receptor beta chain comes out of a study of blood T cell repertoires in COVID-19. Generated by immunoSEQ multiplex PCR, the TCRdb table keeps only in-frame clones and is missing some. The repertoire holds roughly 410,000 clones, with around 87% as singletons. This CDR3 region has 15 residues. Germline CDR1 and CDR2: MNHNS and SASEGT. Between the trimmed V and J ends, which lost 1 base and 2 bases, there was a span of 11 bases. This clonotype was obtained from a woman aged 60 to 75 with COVID-19, enrolled during active disease. The V gene is TRBV6-1, the J gene TRBJ1-2; the D is unclear. Material for sequencing was peripheral blood. As DNA, the CDR3 is TGTGCCAGCAGTGAAGTTCTGTTCGTCAACTATGGCTACACCTTC. It encodes CASSEVLFVNYGYTF.